Listed below are T cell receptor beta chains from one sample, sequenced in a study of blood T cell repertoires in COVID-19. Measured with immunoSEQ multiplex PCR; TCRdb has only the in-frame clones, and not every one. This table holds some 670,000 clones, around 89% found once. Sequences were obtained from peripheral blood. The receptor source for this set is a woman aged 18-29 years with acute or convalescent COVID-19. The CDR3 runs from the conserved cysteine through the conserved F or W. Fields, in order: clone size, J gene, V gene, D gene, CDR3 DNA, CDR3 protein. D genes are given only for firm matches. Expanded clones get a size class; other rows say once, few or many, or leave the size out.

abundance: few; j_gene: TRBJ1-6; v_gene: TRBV9; d_gene: NA; CDR3nt: TGTGCCAGCAGCGCCTCCCAGGGAAATTCACCCCTCCACTTT; CDR3aa: CASSASQGNSPLHF
abundance: NA; j_gene: TRBJ1-6; v_gene: TRBV10-3; d_gene: NA; CDR3nt: TGTGCCATCAGTGAGGTGGTTCTAAATTCACCCCTCCACTTT; CDR3aa: CAISEVVLNSPLHF
abundance: few; j_gene: TRBJ1-3; v_gene: TRBV2; d_gene: NA; CDR3nt: TGTGCCAGCAGTGAAGGGGGAGGGGGCTCTGGAAACACCATATATTTT; CDR3aa: CASSEGGGGSGNTIYF
abundance: NA; j_gene: TRBJ2-1; v_gene: TRBV7-9; d_gene: TRBD2; CDR3nt: TGTGCCAGCAGCTTAGGCGGGGGGAAGGGAGAGGAGCAGTTCTTC; CDR3aa: CASSLGGGKGEEQFF
abundance: NA; j_gene: TRBJ2-1; v_gene: TRBV4-3; d_gene: NA; CDR3nt: TGCGCCTGCCCGCTAAAGGACAGAAACAATGAGCAGTTCTTC; CDR3aa: CACPLKDRNNEQFF
abundance: NA; j_gene: TRBJ1-2; v_gene: TRBV6-6; d_gene: NA; CDR3nt: TGTGCCAGCACCCCCCTCAGGAGGGCCGATGGCTACACCTTC; CDR3aa: CASTPLRRADGYTF
abundance: NA; j_gene: TRBJ1-2; v_gene: TRBV9; d_gene: NA; CDR3nt: TGTGCCAGCAGCCCTCAGACGGGGATAAACTATGGCTACACCTTC; CDR3aa: CASSPQTGINYGYTF
abundance: NA; j_gene: TRBJ1-4; v_gene: TRBV10-3; d_gene: TRBD1; CDR3nt: TGTGCCATCAGAAGGGACAGCAATAATGAAAAACTGTTTTTT; CDR3aa: CAIRRDSNNEKLFF
abundance: NA; j_gene: TRBJ2-5; v_gene: TRBV9; d_gene: TRBD1; CDR3nt: TGTGCCAGCAGCGTTTGGGACAGGGGTCGAGAGACCCAGTACTTC; CDR3aa: CASSVWDRGRETQYF
abundance: NA; j_gene: TRBJ1-1; v_gene: TRBV5-1; d_gene: NA; CDR3nt: TGCGCCAGCAGCTCCCAGGGGATGAACACTGAAGCTTTCTTT; CDR3aa: CASSSQGMNTEAFF
abundance: NA; j_gene: TRBJ2-1; v_gene: TRBV14; d_gene: TRBD2; CDR3nt: TGTGCCAGCAGCCAAGTACTAGCGGTGAATGAGCAGTTCTTC; CDR3aa: CASSQVLAVNEQFF
abundance: NA; j_gene: TRBJ1-5; v_gene: TRBV12-2; d_gene: NA; CDR3nt: TGTGCAAGTCACGCGGAGGGCAGGGCCAGCAATCAGCCCCAGCATTTT; CDR3aa: CASHAEGRASNQPQHF
abundance: NA; j_gene: TRBJ1-4; v_gene: TRBV30; d_gene: NA; CDR3nt: TGTGCCTGGAGTAGGCTAGCAACTAATGAAAAACTGTTTTTT; CDR3aa: CAWSRLATNEKLFF
abundance: NA; j_gene: TRBJ2-2; v_gene: TRBV7-8; d_gene: NA; CDR3nt: TGTGCCAGCAGCTACGCCCAGGGGAACACCGGGGAGCTGTTTTTT; CDR3aa: CASSYAQGNTGELFF
abundance: NA; j_gene: TRBJ2-1; v_gene: TRBV21-1; d_gene: NA; CDR3nt: TGTGCCAGCAGCATGATCCCCGTGGACAGAACCTACAATGAGCAGTTCTTC; CDR3aa: CASSMIPVDRTYNEQFF
abundance: NA; j_gene: TRBJ1-1; v_gene: TRBV24-1; d_gene: NA; CDR3nt: TGTGCCACCAGTGGGTACAGGGATGGTGGCACTGAAGCTTTCTTT; CDR3aa: CATSGYRDGGTEAFF
abundance: NA; j_gene: TRBJ1-5; v_gene: TRBV6-4; d_gene: NA; CDR3nt: TGTGCCAGCAGTGAGATGGCAGGGGAGGGTCAGCCCCAGCATTTT; CDR3aa: CASSEMAGEGQPQHF
abundance: once; j_gene: TRBJ1-3; v_gene: TRBV7-3; d_gene: TRBD1; CDR3nt: TGTGCCAGCAGCCCGGAGACAGGGGGCACTGGAAACACCATATATTTT; CDR3aa: CASSPETGGTGNTIYF
abundance: NA; j_gene: TRBJ2-7; v_gene: TRBV5-6; d_gene: TRBD1; CDR3nt: TGTGCCAGCAGCTTGGGACAGGGTTCCTTCTACGAGCAGTACTTC; CDR3aa: CASSLGQGSFYEQYF
abundance: NA; j_gene: TRBJ1-5; v_gene: TRBV9; d_gene: TRBD1; CDR3nt: TGTGCCAGCAGCGCTCAGGGGGCTCAGCCCCAGCATTTT; CDR3aa: CASSAQGAQPQHF
abundance: NA; j_gene: TRBJ1-1; v_gene: TRBV7-6; d_gene: NA; CDR3nt: TGTGCCAGCAGCAGAGCCCCAGCAGGCACTGAAGCTTTCTTT; CDR3aa: CASSRAPAGTEAFF
abundance: NA; j_gene: TRBJ1-1; v_gene: TRBV6-5; d_gene: NA; CDR3nt: TGTGCCAGCACCACGGGCGGGGGTTCTGAAGCTTTCTTT; CDR3aa: CASTTGGGSEAFF
abundance: NA; j_gene: TRBJ2-1; v_gene: TRBV4-3; d_gene: NA; CDR3nt: TGCGCCAGCAGCCAAGCTGGACTGTCCTACAATGAGCAGTTCTTC; CDR3aa: CASSQAGLSYNEQFF
abundance: NA; j_gene: TRBJ1-2; v_gene: TRBV19; d_gene: NA; CDR3nt: TGTGCCAGTAGTACAACCACGGGGGGCTATGGCTACACCTTC; CDR3aa: CASSTTTGGYGYTF
abundance: NA; j_gene: TRBJ1-3; v_gene: TRBV12-5; d_gene: TRBD1; CDR3nt: TGTGCTAGTGCCCCAATTTGGTCAGGGGGCTTTATCTCTGGAAACACCATATATTTT; CDR3aa: CASAPIWSGGFISGNTIYF
abundance: few; j_gene: TRBJ2-7; v_gene: TRBV5-1; d_gene: TRBD1; CDR3nt: TGCGCCAGCAGCTCTCCGGGACAGGGGACCTACGAGCAGTACTTC; CDR3aa: CASSSPGQGTYEQYF
abundance: NA; j_gene: TRBJ2-3; v_gene: TRBV6-4; d_gene: TRBD2; CDR3nt: TGTGCCAGCAGTGACTCGGCGGGGGTGGATACGCAGTATTTT; CDR3aa: CASSDSAGVDTQYF
abundance: NA; j_gene: TRBJ1-5; v_gene: TRBV25-1; d_gene: NA; CDR3nt: TGTGCCAGCAGTACAGGTAGCAATCAGCCCCAGCATTTT; CDR3aa: CASSTGSNQPQHF
abundance: NA; j_gene: TRBJ1-1; v_gene: TRBV2; d_gene: TRBD1; CDR3nt: TGTGCCAGCATTTCACGGACAGGGAACACTGAAGCTTTCTTT; CDR3aa: CASISRTGNTEAFF
abundance: NA; j_gene: TRBJ2-3; v_gene: TRBV4-3; d_gene: TRBD2; CDR3nt: TGCGCCAGCAGCCAAGAAGCACTAGCGGGGACAGATACGCAGTATTTT; CDR3aa: CASSQEALAGTDTQYF
abundance: NA; j_gene: TRBJ2-2; v_gene: TRBV29-1; d_gene: NA; CDR3nt: TGCAGCGTTGAAAACTGGAACACCGGGGAGCTGTTTTTT; CDR3aa: CSVENWNTGELFF
abundance: NA; j_gene: TRBJ1-2; v_gene: TRBV15; d_gene: TRBD1; CDR3nt: TGTGCCACCAGCAGAGTTAATTGGGACAGGGACGGCTACACCTTC; CDR3aa: CATSRVNWDRDGYTF
abundance: once; j_gene: TRBJ1-1; v_gene: TRBV4-3; d_gene: NA; CDR3nt: TGCGCCAGCAGCCCGGCAACAGGGTACACTGAAGCTTTCTTT; CDR3aa: CASSPATGYTEAFF
abundance: NA; j_gene: TRBJ1-3; v_gene: TRBV25-1; d_gene: NA; CDR3nt: TGTGCCAGCAGCGCAGGGTTTGCTGGAAACACCATATATTTT; CDR3aa: CASSAGFAGNTIYF
abundance: NA; j_gene: TRBJ1-2; v_gene: TRBV7-2; d_gene: NA; CDR3nt: TGTGCCAGCAGCCGCGGTTGGGGGCCCCAGGGTGGCTACACCTTC; CDR3aa: CASSRGWGPQGGYTF
abundance: NA; j_gene: TRBJ1-2; v_gene: TRBV12-3/TRBV12-4; d_gene: NA; CDR3nt: TGTGCCAGCAGAACTCATTACTATGGCTACACCTTC; CDR3aa: CASRTHYYGYTF
abundance: NA; j_gene: TRBJ1-2; v_gene: TRBV2; d_gene: NA; CDR3nt: TGTGCCAGCAGTGTCACACAGGATAACTATGGCTACACCTTC; CDR3aa: CASSVTQDNYGYTF
abundance: NA; j_gene: TRBJ2-7; v_gene: TRBV6-5; d_gene: TRBD1; CDR3nt: TGTGCCAGCAGTTACTCGGGACAGGGTTTCGCGGAGCAGTACTTC; CDR3aa: CASSYSGQGFAEQYF
abundance: NA; j_gene: TRBJ2-1; v_gene: TRBV27; d_gene: TRBD2; CDR3nt: TGTGCCAGCAGCCTCGGGGGTACTAGCGGTTTTTACAATGAGCAGTTCTTC; CDR3aa: CASSLGGTSGFYNEQFF
abundance: few; j_gene: TRBJ1-1; v_gene: TRBV12-3/TRBV12-4; d_gene: NA; CDR3nt: TGTGCCAGCAGGCGTGTGAACACTGAAGCTTTCTTT; CDR3aa: CASRRVNTEAFF
abundance: NA; j_gene: TRBJ2-3; v_gene: TRBV11-2; d_gene: NA; CDR3nt: TGTGCCAGCAGCTCCCGGGGGGCCGCTAGCACAGATACGCAGTATTTT; CDR3aa: CASSSRGAASTDTQYF
abundance: NA; j_gene: TRBJ1-6; v_gene: TRBV6-5; d_gene: NA; CDR3nt: TGTGCCAGCAGACCTCCTGAGGGATATAATTCACCCCTCCACTTT; CDR3aa: CASRPPEGYNSPLHF